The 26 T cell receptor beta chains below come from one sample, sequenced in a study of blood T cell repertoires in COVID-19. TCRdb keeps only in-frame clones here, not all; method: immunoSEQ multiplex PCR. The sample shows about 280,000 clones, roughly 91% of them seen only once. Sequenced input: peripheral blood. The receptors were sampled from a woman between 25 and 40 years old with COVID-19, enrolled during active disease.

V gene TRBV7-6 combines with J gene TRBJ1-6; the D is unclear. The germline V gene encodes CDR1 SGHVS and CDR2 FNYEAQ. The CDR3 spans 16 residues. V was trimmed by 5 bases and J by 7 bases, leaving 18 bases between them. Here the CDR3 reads CASSPEVVRTNSPLHF. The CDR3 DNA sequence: TGTGCCAGCAGCCCCGAGGTGGTTAGAACCAATTCACCCCTCCACTTT.

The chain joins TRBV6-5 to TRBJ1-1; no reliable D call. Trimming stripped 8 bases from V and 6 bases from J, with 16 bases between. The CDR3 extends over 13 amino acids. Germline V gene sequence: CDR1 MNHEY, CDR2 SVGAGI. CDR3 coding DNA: TGTGCCAGCGCGTCCTTCTCAGGCGCTGAAGCTTTCTTT. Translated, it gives CASASFSGAEAFF.

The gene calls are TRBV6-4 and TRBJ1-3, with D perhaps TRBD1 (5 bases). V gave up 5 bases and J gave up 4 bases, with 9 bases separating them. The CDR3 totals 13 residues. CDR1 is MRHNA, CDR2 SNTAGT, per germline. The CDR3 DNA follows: TGTGCCAGCAGTCAGGGTTACGGAAACACCATATATTTT. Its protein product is CASSQGYGNTIYF.

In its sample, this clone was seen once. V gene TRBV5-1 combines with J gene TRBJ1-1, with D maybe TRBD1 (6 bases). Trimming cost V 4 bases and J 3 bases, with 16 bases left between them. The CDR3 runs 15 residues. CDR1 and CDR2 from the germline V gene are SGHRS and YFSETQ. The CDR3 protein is CASSKNTGRDTEAFF. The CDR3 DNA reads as TGCGCCAGCAGCAAAAACACAGGGAGGGACACTGAAGCTTTCTTT. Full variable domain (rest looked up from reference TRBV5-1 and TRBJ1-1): KAGVTQTPRYLIKTRGQQVTLSCSPISGHRSVSWYQQTPGQGLQFLFEYFSETQRNKGNFPGRFSGRQFSNSRSEMNVSTLELGDSALYLCASSKNTGRDTEAFFGQGTRLTVV.

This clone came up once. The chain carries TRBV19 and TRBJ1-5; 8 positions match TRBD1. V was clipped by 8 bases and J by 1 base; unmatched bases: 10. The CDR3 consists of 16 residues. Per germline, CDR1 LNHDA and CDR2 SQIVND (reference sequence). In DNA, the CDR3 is TGTGCCAGTCGGAACAGGGGGGAATCGAGCAATCAGCCCCAGCATTTT. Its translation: CASRNRGESSNQPQHF. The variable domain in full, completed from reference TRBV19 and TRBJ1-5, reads DGGITQSPKYLFRKEGQNVTLSCEQNLNHDAMYWYRQDPGQGLRLIYYSQIVNDFQKGDIAEGYSVSREKKESFPLTVTSAQKNPTAFYLCASRNRGESSNQPQHFGDGTRLSIL.

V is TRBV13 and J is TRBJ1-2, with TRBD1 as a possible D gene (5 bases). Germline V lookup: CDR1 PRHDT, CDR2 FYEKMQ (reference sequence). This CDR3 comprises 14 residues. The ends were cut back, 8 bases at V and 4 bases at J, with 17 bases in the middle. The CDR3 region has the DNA TGTGCCAGCGGAGCGCAGGGTTTCGGCTATGGCTACACCTTC. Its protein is CASGAQGFGYGYTF.

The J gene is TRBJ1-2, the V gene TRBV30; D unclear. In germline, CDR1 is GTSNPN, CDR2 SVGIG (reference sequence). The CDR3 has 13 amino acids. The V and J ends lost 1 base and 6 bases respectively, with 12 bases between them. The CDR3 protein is CAWSESVGDGYTF. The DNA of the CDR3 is TGTGCCTGGAGTGAGTCGGTGGGCGATGGCTACACCTTC.

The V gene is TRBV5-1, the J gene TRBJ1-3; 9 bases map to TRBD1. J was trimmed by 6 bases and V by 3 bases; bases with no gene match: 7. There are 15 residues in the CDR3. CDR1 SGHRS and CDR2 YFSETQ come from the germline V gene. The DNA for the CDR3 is TGCGCCAGCAGCTCCGGGACAGGGCACCCAAACACCATATATTTT. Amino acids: CASSSGTGHPNTIYF.

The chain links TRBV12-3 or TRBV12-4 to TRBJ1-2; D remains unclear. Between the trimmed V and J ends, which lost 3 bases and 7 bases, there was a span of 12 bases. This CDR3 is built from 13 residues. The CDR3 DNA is TGTGCCAGCAGTTTCGGGGATCTGGTTGGCTACACCTTC. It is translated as CASSFGDLVGYTF.

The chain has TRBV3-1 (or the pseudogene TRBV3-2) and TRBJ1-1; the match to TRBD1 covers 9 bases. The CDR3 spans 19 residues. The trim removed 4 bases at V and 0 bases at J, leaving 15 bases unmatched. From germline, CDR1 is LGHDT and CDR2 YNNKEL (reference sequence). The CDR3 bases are TGTGCCAGCAGCCTCGTATATACCGGGACAGGGATCCTGAACACTGAAGCTTTCTTT. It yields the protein CASSLVYTGTGILNTEAFF.

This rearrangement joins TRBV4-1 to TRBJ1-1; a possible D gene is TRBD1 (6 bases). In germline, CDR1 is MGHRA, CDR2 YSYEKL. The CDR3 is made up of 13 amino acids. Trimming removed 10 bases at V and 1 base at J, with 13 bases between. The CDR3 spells CATREGENTEAFF. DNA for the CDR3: TGCGCCACACGAGAGGGGGAGAACACTGAAGCTTTCTTT.

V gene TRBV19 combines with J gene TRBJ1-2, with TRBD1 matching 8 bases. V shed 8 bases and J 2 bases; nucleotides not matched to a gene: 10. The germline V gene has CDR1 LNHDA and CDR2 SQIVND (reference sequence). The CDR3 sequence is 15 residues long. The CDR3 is CASWGPRGLNYGYTF. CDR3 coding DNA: TGTGCCAGTTGGGGGCCCAGGGGGCTCAACTATGGCTACACCTTC.

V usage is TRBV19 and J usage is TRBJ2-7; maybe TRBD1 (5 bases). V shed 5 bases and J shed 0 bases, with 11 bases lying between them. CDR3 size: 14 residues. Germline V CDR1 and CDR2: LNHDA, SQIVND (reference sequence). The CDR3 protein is CASSLTASSYEQYF. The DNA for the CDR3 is TGTGCCAGTAGTCTGACAGCCAGCTCCTACGAGCAGTACTTC.

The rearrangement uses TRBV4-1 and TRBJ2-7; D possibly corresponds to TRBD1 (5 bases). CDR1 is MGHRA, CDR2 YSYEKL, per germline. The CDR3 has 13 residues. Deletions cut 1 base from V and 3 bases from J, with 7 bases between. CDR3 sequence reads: CASSQARGYEQYF. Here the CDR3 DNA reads TGCGCCAGCAGCCAAGCTAGGGGCTACGAGCAGTACTTC.

The CDR3: CASSEADQGANSPLHF. CDR3 in DNA: TGTGCCAGCAGTGAAGCGGACCAGGGGGCTAATTCACCCCTCCACTTT. The chain recombines TRBV6-1 with TRBJ1-6, with TRBD1 identical over 8 bases. The CDR3 covers 16 residues. J was trimmed by 6 bases and V by 0 bases; bases with no gene match: 4. Germline values: CDR1 MNHNS, CDR2 SASEGT.

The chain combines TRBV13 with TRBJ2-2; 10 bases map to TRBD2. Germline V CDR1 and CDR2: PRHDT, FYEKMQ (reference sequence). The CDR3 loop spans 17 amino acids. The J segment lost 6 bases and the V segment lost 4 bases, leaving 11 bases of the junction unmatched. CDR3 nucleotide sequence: TGTGCCAGCAGCTCCACGGCAGCGGGGGGGCCTCCCGGGGAGCTGTTTTTT. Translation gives CASSSTAAGGPPGELFF. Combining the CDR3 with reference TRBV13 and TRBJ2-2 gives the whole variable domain AAGVIQSPRHLIKEKRETATLKCYPIPRHDTVYWYQQGPGQDPQFLISFYEKMQSDKGSIPDRFSAQQFSDYHSELNMSSLELGDSALYFCASSSTAAGGPPGELFFGEGSRLTVL.

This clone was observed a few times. The CDR3 nucleotides read TGTGCCACCAGTGCAGGCACCGGGGAGCTGTTTTTT. It specifies CATSAGTGELFF. The rearrangement links TRBV24-1 to TRBJ2-2; D is undetermined. The CDR3 covers 12 residues. V was shortened by 5 bases and J by 4 bases, with 4 bases between the two germline ends. Germline V gene sequence: CDR1 KGHDR, CDR2 SFDVKD.

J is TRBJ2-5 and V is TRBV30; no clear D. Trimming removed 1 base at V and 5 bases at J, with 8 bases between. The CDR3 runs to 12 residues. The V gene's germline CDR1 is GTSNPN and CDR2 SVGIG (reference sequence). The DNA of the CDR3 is TGTGCCTGGAGTGCTTACACGGAGACCCAGTACTTC. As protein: CAWSAYTETQYF.

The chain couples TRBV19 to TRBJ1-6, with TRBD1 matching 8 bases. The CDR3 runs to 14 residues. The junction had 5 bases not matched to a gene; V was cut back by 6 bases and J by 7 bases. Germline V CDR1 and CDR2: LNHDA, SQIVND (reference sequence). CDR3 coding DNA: TGTGCCAGTAGCCGGACAGGGCGAAATTCACCCCTCCACTTT. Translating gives CASSRTGRNSPLHF.

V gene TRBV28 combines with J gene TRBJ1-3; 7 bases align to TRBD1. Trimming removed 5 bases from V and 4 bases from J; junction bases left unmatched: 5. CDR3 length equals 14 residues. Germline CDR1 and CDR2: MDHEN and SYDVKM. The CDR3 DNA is TGTGCCAGCAGTCCGACAGGGCCAGGAAACACCATATATTTT. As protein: CASSPTGPGNTIYF.

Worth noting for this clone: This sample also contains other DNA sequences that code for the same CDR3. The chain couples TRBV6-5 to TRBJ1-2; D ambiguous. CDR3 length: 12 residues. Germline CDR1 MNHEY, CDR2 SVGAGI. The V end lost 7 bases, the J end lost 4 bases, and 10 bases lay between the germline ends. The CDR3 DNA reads TGTGCCAGCAAGGCAGGCCCCTATGGCTACACCTTC. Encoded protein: CASKAGPYGYTF.

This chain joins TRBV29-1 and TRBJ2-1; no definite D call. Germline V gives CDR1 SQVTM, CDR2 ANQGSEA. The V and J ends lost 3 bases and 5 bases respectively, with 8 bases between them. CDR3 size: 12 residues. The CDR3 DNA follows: TGCAGCGTTGAGAGGCGAAACAATGAGCAGTTCTTC. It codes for CSVERRNNEQFF.

CDR3 DNA sequence: TGTGCCAGCCAAACGAGGGACAGGGTCAATCAGCCCCAGCATTTT. Translated, it gives CASQTRDRVNQPQHF. V usage is TRBV19 and J usage is TRBJ1-5; TRBD1 agrees at 9 bases. Germline CDR1 and CDR2: LNHDA and SQIVND (reference sequence). CDR3 length: 15 residues. J was trimmed by 3 bases and V by 9 bases; bases with no gene match: 9.

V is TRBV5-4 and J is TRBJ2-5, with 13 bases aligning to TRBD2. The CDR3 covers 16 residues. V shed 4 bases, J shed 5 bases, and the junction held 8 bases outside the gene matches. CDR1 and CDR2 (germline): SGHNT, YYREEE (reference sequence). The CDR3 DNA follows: TGTGCCAGCAGCAGGACTAGCGGGGGAGGGGGGGAGACCCAGTACTTC. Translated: CASSRTSGGGGETQYF.

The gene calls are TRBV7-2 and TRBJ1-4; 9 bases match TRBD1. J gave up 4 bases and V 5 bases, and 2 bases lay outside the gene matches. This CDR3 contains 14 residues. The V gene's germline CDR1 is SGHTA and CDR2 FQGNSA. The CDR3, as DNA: TGTGCCAGCAGCCCGACAGGGGGTAATGAAAAACTGTTTTTT. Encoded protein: CASSPTGGNEKLFF.

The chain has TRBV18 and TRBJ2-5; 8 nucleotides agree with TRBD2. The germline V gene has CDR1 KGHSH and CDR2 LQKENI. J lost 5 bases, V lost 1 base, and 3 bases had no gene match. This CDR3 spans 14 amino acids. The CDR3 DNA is TGTGCCAGCTCACCACAAGGCGGGGGGGAGACCCAGTACTTC. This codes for CASSPQGGGETQYF.